These T cell receptor beta chains were read from a single sample in a study of shared clonotypes between healthy human individuals. Clones were read by immunoSEQ multiplex PCR, and TCRdb kept only the in-frame ones, dropping some. The sample yields fewer than 1 million clones, approximately 96% seen once. Sample: naive CD8+ T cells sorted from blood. Receptors originate from a man aged 30-40 years in good health. CDR3s include the opening cysteine and the closing phenylalanine or tryptophan. The order of the fields is V gene, D gene, clone size, J gene, CDR3 DNA, CDR3 protein. The D gene is left open where the match is weak. Only some rows state a clone size, as once, few, many or a class for expanded clones.

TRBV18,-,-,TRBJ2-1,TGTGCCAGCTCACCATCCGGCCCCGAGAGGCGCAATGAGCAGTTCTTC,CASSPSGPERRNEQFF
TRBV5-1,TRBD2,-,TRBJ2-1,TGCGCCAGCAGCGTGGGACTAGCGGGAACCAATGAGCAGTTCTTC,CASSVGLAGTNEQFF
TRBV6-5,-,-,TRBJ2-7,TGTGCCAGCAGTTACTTCGCAGGCAACTCCTACGAGCAGTACTTC,CASSYFAGNSYEQYF
TRBV14,TRBD1,-,TRBJ2-5,TGTGCCAGCAGCCGCTTGGACAGGGGACGCAAAGAGACCCAGTACTTC,CASSRLDRGRKETQYF
TRBV27,TRBD1,once,TRBJ1-4,TGTGCCAGCAGTGCTACAGGGGAAGAGGCAACTAATGAAAAACTGTTTTTT,CASSATGEEATNEKLFF
TRBV6-6,TRBD1,-,TRBJ2-7,TGTGCCAGCAGTCATTCGGCCAGGGGGCTGTACGAGCAGTACTTC,CASSHSARGLYEQYF
TRBV5-8,-,-,TRBJ2-7,TGTGCCAGCAGCCGTCTAGCTAAAAGGGAATTC,CASSRLAKREF
TRBV10-3,-,-,TRBJ2-3,TGTGCCATCAGTGAGCCCATAGATAGCACAGATACGCAGTATTTT,CAISEPIDSTDTQYF
TRBV5-4,-,-,TRBJ2-7,TGTGCCAGCAGCCCCTTCGGGGGTGGAAGGACCTACGAGCAGTACTTC,CASSPFGGGRTYEQYF
TRBV5-4,-,-,TRBJ2-7,TGTGCCAGCAGCTTAGAAGGGCTAAGCTCCTACGAGCAGTACTTC,CASSLEGLSSYEQYF
TRBV16,-,-,TRBJ2-7,TGTGCCAGCAGCCAAGTTAGTACACCCCACGAGCAGTACTTC,CASSQVSTPHEQYF
TRBV11-2,TRBD1,-,TRBJ1-3,TGTGCCAGCAGCGCCACCGGACAGGGACCGAGAAACACCATATATTTT,CASSATGQGPRNTIYF
TRBV27,TRBD2,-,TRBJ2-2,TGTGCCAGCAGCATTACAGGACTAGCGGGAGTTTACACCGGGGAGCTGTTTTTT,CASSITGLAGVYTGELFF
TRBV27,TRBD1,-,TRBJ2-7,TGTGCCAGCAGTGGGACAGGGGGCAGGTACGAGCAGTACTTC,CASSGTGGRYEQYF
TRBV5-5,-,-,TRBJ2-7,TGTGCCAGCAGCTTATACGGGGGTGTCTACGAGCAGTACTTC,CASSLYGGVYEQYF
TRBV7-9,TRBD1,-,TRBJ1-2,TGTGCCAGCAGCTTATCCGGACAGGCGAGAGGCTACACCTTC,CASSLSGQARGYTF
TRBV30,TRBD2,-,TRBJ2-1,TGTGCCTGGAGTGTCGGACTAGCAGGTGGCCCTCTCTCCAATGAGCAGTTCTTC,CAWSVGLAGGPLSNEQFF
TRBV29-1,-,-,TRBJ2-7,TGCAGCGTCCCCAAAGAAGGACAGAGGTACGAGCAGTACTTC,CSVPKEGQRYEQYF
TRBV29-1,TRBD1,-,TRBJ2-1,TGCAGCGTTGAGACCCAGGGGGCAGTCGCGAATGAGCAGTTCTTC,CSVETQGAVANEQFF
TRBV11-3,-,-,TRBJ1-5,TGTGCCAGCAGCTTAGTTGGCAGAAATCAGCCCCAGCATTTT,CASSLVGRNQPQHF
TRBV29-1,-,-,TRBJ1-2,TGCAGCGTTGGCAGAACAGGAGATTCATATGGCTACACCTTC,CSVGRTGDSYGYTF
TRBV28,-,-,TRBJ1-5,TGTGCCAGCAGTTGGGGTTTCGGCAATCAGCCCCAGCATTTT,CASSWGFGNQPQHF
TRBV6-1,-,-,TRBJ2-4,TGTGCCAGCAGTGATCTGAGTGTTGGACCCAAAAACATTCAGTACTTC,CASSDLSVGPKNIQYF
TRBV7-9,-,-,TRBJ1-1,TGTGCCAGCAGCGTAACAGGGAAATCCGCTGAAGCTTTCTTT,CASSVTGKSAEAFF
TRBV4-1,TRBD2,-,TRBJ2-7,TGCGCCAGCAGCCAGGGACTAGCGGGGGACTACGAGCAGTACTTC,CASSQGLAGDYEQYF
TRBV30,-,-,TRBJ2-6,TGTGCCTGGAGTGTCGACAGCTCTGGGGCCAACGTCCTGACTTTC,CAWSVDSSGANVLTF
TRBV5-6,-,once,TRBJ2-7,TGTGCCAGCAGCCCGACGACAGAGACCTACGAGCAGTACTTC,CASSPTTETYEQYF
TRBV6-4,-,-,TRBJ2-2,TGTGCCAGCAGCCAGGGGTGGACCGGGGAGCTGTTTTTT,CASSQGWTGELFF
TRBV6-5,-,-,TRBJ1-2,TGTGCCGCAGGATTTGGGGGCGAAGCTAACTATGGCTACACCTTC,CAAGFGGEANYGYTF
TRBV5-1,-,-,TRBJ2-7,TGCGCCAGCAGCACCCGGGACGGTTTCCAACACGAGCAGTACTTC,CASSTRDGFQHEQYF
TRBV29-1,-,-,TRBJ1-4,TGCAGCGTTGGGGTCGGGGAGCGGGAAAAACTGTTTTTT,CSVGVGEREKLFF
TRBV27,-,-,TRBJ2-1,TGTGCCAGCAGTTTTGACCGGTTCGTCAATGAGCAGTTCTTC,CASSFDRFVNEQFF
TRBV30,TRBD1,-,TRBJ2-7,TGTGCCTGGAGTAGACAGGGGGTCTACGAGCAGTACTTC,CAWSRQGVYEQYF
TRBV9,-,-,TRBJ2-1,TGTGCCAGCAGCGTAGAGGGTAGAATAGAAACCAATGAGCAGTTCTTC,CASSVEGRIETNEQFF
TRBV9,-,once,TRBJ1-5,TGTGCCAGCAGCGTATCTGGGACCAATCAGCCCCAGCATTTT,CASSVSGTNQPQHF
TRBV11-1,TRBD2,-,TRBJ2-3,TGTGCCAGCAGCGTCACTAGCGGGCTTGGGCAGGGTACGCAGTATTTT,CASSVTSGLGQGTQYF
TRBV7-9,-,-,TRBJ1-2,TGTGCCAGCAGCTTAGCGTATGGCTACACCTTC,CASSLAYGYTF
TRBV27,-,-,TRBJ2-3,TGTGCCAGCAGTTTATCCTTATACCCCAGCACAGATACGCAGTATTTT,CASSLSLYPSTDTQYF
TRBV4-3,-,-,TRBJ1-5,TGCGCCAGCAGCCAAGATCGCGGATATAGCAATCAGCCCCAGCATTTT,CASSQDRGYSNQPQHF
TRBV13,TRBD2,once,TRBJ2-1,TGTGCCAGCAGCTTATCTGGACTAGCGGACAATGAGCAGTTCTTC,CASSLSGLADNEQFF
TRBV7-9,-,-,TRBJ2-1,TGTGCCAGCAGCTTTTTCCTGAATGAGCAGTTCTTC,CASSFFLNEQFF
TRBV19,-,-,TRBJ2-2,TGTGCCAGTAGTACCTCCAGACCAAAGCCCGGCACCGGGGAGCTGTTTTTT,CASSTSRPKPGTGELFF
TRBV15,-,-,TRBJ2-2,TGTGCCACCAGCAGACGTAACACCGGGGAGCTGTTTTTT,CATSRRNTGELFF
TRBV5-1,-,-,TRBJ2-7,TGCGCCAGCAGTTGGGGCTACGAGCAGTACTTC,CASSWGYEQYF
TRBV5-1,-,-,TRBJ2-1,TGCGCCAGCAGCTTGGCCCGTGGGGGACAGCAGTTCTTC,CASSLARGGQQFF
TRBV7-9,TRBD1,-,TRBJ1-4,TGTGCCAGCAGCCAGACAGGGGCGAATGAAAAACTGTTTTTT,CASSQTGANEKLFF
TRBV6-1,-,-,TRBJ1-2,TGTGCCAGCAGTGAAACCCCTGGGTTAGGGGACTATGGCTACACCTTC,CASSETPGLGDYGYTF
TRBV19,TRBD2,-,TRBJ2-1,TGTGCCAGTGCTAGCGGGAACTCCTACAATGAGCAGTTCTTC,CASASGNSYNEQFF